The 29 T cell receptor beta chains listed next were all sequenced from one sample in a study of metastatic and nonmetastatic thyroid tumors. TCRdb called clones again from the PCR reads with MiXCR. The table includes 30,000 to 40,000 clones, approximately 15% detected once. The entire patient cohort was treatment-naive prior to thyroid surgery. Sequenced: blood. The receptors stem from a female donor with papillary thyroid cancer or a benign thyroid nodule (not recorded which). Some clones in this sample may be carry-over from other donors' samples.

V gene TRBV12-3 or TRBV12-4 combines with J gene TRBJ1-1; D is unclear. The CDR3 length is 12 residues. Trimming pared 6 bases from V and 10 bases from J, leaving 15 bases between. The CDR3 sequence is CASSSGPDGAFF. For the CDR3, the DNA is TGTGCCAGCAGCTCCGGGCCCGATGGAGCTTTCTTT.

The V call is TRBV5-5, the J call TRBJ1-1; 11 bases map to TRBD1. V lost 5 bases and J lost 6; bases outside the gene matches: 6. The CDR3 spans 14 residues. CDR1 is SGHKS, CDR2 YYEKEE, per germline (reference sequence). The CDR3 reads CASSSGQGAPEAFF. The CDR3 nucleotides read TGTGCCAGCAGTTCTGGACAGGGGGCTCCTGAAGCTTTCTTT.

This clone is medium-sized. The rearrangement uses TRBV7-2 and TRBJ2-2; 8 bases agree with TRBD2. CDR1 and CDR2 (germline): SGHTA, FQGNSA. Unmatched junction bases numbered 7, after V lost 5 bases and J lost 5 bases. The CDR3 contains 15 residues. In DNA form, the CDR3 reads TGTGCCAGCAGCCCTAGCGGGCGAGGGACCGGGGAGCTGTTTTTT. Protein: CASSPSGRGTGELFF.

CDR3 region: CASSHEGGLAHRGTQYF. The DNA for the CDR3 is TGTGCCAGCAGCCACGAAGGGGGACTAGCCCACCGGGGGACCCAGTACTTC. The chain recombines TRBV3-1 with TRBJ2-5; TRBD2 matches at 9 bases. The CDR3 has 17 amino acids. The trim removed 3 bases at V and 7 bases at J, leaving 15 bases unmatched. In germline, CDR1 is LGHDT, CDR2 YNNKEL (reference sequence).

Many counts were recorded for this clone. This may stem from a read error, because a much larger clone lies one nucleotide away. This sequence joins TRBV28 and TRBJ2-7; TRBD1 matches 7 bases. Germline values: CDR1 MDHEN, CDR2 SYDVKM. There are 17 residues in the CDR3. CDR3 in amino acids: CACSLLIATGVPYEQYF. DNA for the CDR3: TGTGCCTGCAGTTTACTCATTGCAACAGGGGTCCCCTACGAGCAGTACTTC.

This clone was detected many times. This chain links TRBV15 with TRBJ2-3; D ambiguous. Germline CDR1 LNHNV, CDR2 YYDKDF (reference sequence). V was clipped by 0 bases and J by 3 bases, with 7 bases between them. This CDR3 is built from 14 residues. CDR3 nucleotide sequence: TGTGCCACCAGCAGAGATCAAGTTACAGATACGCAGTATTTT. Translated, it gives CATSRDQVTDTQYF.

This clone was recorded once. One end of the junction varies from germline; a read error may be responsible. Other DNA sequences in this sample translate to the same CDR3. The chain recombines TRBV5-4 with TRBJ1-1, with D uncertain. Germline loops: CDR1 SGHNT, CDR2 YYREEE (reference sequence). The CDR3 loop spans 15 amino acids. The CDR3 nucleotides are TGTGCTAGCAGCAGCTCGGGAGGGAGAGGATTAGAAGCTTTCTTT. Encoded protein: CASSSSGGRGLEAFF.

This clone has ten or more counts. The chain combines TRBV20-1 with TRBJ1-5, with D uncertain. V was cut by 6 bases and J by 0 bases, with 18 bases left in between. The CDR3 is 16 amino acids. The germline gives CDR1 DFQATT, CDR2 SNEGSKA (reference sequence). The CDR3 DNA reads TGCAGTGCCTCCCTTCCGGAGACATATAGCAATCAGCCCCAGCATTTT. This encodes CSASLPETYSNQPQHF.

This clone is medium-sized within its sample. CDR3 in amino acids: CASGFREQYF. DNA for the CDR3: TGTGCCAGCGGATTTCGGGAGCAGTACTTC. The chain is built from TRBV6-2 or TRBV6-3 and TRBJ2-7, with D unresolved. The CDR3 consists of 10 residues. Germline CDR1 reads MNHEY; CDR2 reads SVGEGT. V lost 8 bases to trimming and J lost 7 bases, with 9 bases between them.

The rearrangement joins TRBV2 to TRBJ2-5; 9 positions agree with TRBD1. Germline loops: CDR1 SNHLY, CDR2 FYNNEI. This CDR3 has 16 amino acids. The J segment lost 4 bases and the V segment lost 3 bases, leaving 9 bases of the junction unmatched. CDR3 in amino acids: CASSEEQGAGRETQYF. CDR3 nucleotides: TGTGCCAGCAGTGAGGAACAGGGGGCGGGGAGAGAGACCCAGTACTTC.

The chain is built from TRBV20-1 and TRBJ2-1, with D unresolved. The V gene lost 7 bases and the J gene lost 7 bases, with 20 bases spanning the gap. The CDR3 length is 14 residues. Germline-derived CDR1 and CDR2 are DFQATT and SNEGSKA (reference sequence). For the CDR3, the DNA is TGCAGTGTTTATCCACAGCCAAAAGAAAATGAGCAGTTCTTC. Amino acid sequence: CSVYPQPKENEQFF.

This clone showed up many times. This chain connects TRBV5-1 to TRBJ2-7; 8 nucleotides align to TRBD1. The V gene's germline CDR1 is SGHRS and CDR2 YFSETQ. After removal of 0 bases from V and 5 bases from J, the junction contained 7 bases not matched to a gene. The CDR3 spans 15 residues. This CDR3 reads CASSLGQGAFDEQYF. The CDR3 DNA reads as TGCGCCAGCAGCTTGGGTCAGGGGGCGTTCGACGAGCAGTACTTC.

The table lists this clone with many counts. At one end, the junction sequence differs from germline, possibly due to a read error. Here the CDR3 DNA reads TGTGCCAGTAGTACTATTGGGACTCCTGCAACTGATGAAAAACTGTTTTTT. Its translation: CASSTIGTPATDEKLFF. The chain employs TRBV19 and TRBJ1-4, with D possibly being TRBD1 (5 bases). CDR3 length: 17 residues. Germline V gene data show CDR1 as LNHDA and CDR2 as SQIVND (reference sequence).

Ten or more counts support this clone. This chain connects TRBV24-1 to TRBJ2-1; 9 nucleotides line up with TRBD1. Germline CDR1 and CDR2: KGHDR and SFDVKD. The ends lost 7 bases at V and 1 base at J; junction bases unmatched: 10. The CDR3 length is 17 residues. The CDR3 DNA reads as TGTGCCACCAGGTCCGGGACAGGGTCTGCGTCCTACAATGAGCAGTTCTTC. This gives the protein CATRSGTGSASYNEQFF.

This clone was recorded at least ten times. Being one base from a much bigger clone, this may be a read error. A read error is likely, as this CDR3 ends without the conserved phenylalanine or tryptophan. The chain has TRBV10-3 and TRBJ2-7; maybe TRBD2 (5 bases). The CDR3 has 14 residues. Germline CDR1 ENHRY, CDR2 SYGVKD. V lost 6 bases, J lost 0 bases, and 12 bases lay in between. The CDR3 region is CAIRREVSSYEQYL. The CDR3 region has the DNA TGTGCCATCAGGAGGGAAGTAAGCTCCTACGAGCAGTACCTC.

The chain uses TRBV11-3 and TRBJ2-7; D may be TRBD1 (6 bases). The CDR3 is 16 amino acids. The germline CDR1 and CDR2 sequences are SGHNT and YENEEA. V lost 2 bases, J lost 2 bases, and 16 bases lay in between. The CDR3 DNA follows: TGTGCCAGCAGCTTAAGGTGGCAGGGGTGTCCCTACGAGCAGTACTTC. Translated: CASSLRWQGCPYEQYF.

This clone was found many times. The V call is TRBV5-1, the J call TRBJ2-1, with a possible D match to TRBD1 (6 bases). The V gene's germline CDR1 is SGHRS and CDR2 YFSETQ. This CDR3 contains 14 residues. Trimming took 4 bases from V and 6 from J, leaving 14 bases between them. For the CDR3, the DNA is TGCGCCAGCAGCCCCCTTCCAGGGGTCAATGAGCAGTTCTTC. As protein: CASSPLPGVNEQFF.

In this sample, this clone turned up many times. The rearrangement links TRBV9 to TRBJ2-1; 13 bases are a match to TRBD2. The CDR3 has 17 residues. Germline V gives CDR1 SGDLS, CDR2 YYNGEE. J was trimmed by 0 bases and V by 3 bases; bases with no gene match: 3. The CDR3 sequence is CASSATSGRVSYNEQFF. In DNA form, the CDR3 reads TGTGCCAGCAGCGCAACTAGCGGGAGGGTCTCCTACAATGAGCAGTTCTTC.

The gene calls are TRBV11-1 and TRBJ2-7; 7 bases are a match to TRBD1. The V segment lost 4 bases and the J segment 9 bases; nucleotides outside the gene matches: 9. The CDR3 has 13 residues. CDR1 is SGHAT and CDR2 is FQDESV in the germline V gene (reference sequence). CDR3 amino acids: CASSSTPGQRQYF. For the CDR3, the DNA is TGTGCCAGCAGCTCGACACCGGGACAGCGGCAGTACTTC.

This chain's CDR3 is CASSQDRKGRTGAEAFF. CDR3 DNA sequence: TGCGCCAGCAGCCAAGATAGAAAGGGCCGGACAGGGGCTGAAGCTTTCTTT. This sequence joins TRBV4-1 and TRBJ1-1; TRBD1 matches at 9 bases. V lost 0 bases, J lost 6 bases, and 11 bases stayed unmatched. The CDR3 extends over 17 amino acids. Germline V CDR1 and CDR2: MGHRA, YSYEKL.

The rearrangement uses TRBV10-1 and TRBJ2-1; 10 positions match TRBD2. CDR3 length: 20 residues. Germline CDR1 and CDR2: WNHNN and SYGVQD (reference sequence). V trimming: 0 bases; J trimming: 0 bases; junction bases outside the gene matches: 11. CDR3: CASSESRRVASGGSYNEQFF. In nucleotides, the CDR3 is TGCGCCAGCAGTGAGTCTAGGAGAGTTGCTAGCGGGGGCTCCTACAATGAGCAGTTCTTC.

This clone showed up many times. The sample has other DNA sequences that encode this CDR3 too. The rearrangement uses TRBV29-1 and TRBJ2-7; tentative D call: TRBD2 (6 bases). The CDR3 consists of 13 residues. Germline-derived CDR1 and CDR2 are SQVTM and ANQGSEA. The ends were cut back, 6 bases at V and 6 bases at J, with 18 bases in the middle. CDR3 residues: CSVSPAGFSEQYF. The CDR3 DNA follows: TGCAGCGTGAGCCCCGCGGGGTTTTCCGAGCAGTACTTC.

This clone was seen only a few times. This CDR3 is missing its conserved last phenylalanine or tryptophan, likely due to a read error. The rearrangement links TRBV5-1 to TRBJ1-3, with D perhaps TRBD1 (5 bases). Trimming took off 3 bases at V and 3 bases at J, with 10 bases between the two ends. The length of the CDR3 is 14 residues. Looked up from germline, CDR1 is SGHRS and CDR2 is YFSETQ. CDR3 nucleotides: TGCGCCAGCAGCTCAGGGAACTATGGAAACACCATATATTCT. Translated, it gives CASSSGNYGNTIYS.

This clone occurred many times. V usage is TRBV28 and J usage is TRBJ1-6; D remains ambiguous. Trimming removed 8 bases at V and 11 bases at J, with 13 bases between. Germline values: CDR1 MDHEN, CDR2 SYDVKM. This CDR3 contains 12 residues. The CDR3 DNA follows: TGTGCCAGCGGGCCCCGTCCTGCACCCCTCCACTTT. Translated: CASGPRPAPLHF.

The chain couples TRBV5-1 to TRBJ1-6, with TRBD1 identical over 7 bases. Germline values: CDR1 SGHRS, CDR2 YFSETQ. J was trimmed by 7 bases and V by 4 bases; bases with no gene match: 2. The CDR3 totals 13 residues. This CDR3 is CASSEDRNSPLHF. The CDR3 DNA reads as TGCGCCAGCAGCGAGGACAGGAATTCACCCCTCCACTTT.

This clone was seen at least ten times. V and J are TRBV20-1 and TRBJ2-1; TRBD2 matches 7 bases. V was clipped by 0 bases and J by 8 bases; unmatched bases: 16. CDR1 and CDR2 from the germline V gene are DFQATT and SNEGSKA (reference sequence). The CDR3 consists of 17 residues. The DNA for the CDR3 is TGCAGTGCTAGAGATCTTGCTAGCGGAGGTAGTATGTATGAGCAGTTCTTC. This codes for CSARDLASGGSMYEQFF.

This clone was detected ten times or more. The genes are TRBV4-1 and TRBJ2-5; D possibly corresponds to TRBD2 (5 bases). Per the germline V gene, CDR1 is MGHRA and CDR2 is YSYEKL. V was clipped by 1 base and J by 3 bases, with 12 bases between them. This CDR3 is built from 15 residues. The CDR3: CASSQGPTRKETQYF. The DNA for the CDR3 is TGCGCCAGCAGCCAAGGGCCCACTAGAAAAGAGACCCAGTACTTC.

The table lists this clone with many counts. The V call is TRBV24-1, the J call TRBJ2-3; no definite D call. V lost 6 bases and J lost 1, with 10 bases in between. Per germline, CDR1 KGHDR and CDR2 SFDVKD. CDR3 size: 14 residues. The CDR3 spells CATSTPAGTDTQYF. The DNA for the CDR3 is TGTGCCACCAGTACCCCTGCTGGCACAGATACGCAGTATTTT.

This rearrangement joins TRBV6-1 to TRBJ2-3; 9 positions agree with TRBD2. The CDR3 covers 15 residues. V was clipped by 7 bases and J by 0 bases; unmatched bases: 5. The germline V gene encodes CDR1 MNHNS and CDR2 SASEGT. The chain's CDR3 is CASTLTSGSTDTQYF. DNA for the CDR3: TGTGCCAGCACCCTAACTAGCGGGAGCACAGATACGCAGTATTTT.